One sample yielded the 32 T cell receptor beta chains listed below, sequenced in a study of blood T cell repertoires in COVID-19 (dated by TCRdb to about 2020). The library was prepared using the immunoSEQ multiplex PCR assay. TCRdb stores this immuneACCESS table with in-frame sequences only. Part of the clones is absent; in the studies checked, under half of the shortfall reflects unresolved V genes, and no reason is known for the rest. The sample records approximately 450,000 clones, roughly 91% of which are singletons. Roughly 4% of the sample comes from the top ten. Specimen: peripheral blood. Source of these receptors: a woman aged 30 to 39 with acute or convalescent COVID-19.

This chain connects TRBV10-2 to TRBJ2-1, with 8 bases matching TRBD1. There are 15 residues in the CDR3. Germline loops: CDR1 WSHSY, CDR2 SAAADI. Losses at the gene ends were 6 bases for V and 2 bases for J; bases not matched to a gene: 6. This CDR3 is CASRYRGTTYNEQFF. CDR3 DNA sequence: TGCGCCAGCAGGTACAGGGGGACCACCTACAATGAGCAGTTCTTC.

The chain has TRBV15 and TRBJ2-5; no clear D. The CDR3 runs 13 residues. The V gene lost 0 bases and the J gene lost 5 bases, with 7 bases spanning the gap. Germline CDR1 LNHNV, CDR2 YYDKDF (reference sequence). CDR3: CATSRDKRETQYF. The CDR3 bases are TGTGCCACCAGCAGAGATAAGAGGGAGACCCAGTACTTC.

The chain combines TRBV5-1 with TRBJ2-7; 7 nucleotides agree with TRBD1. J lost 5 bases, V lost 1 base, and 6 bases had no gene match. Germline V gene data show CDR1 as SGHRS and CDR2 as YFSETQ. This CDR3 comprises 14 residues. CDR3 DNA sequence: TGCGCCAGCAGCTTGACAGGGGATGGCGACGAGCAGTACTTC. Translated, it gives CASSLTGDGDEQYF. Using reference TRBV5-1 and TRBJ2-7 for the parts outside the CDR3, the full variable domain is KAGVTQTPRYLIKTRGQQVTLSCSPISGHRSVSWYQQTPGQGLQFLFEYFSETQRNKGNFPGRFSGRQFSNSRSEMNVSTLELGDSALYLCASSLTGDGDEQYFGPGTRLTVT.

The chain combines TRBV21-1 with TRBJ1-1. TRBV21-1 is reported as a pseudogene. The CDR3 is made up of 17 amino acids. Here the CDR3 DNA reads TGTGCCAGCAGCAAAGGGACGGGAGCAACAAACGGAACTGAAGCTTTCTTT. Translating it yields CASSKGTGATNGTEAFF.

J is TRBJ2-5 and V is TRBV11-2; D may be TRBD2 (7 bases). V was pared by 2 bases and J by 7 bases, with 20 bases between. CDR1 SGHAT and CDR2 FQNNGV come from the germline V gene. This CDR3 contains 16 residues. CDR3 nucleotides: TGTGCCAGCAGCTTAAGAGGGGGGGCCCAAACCGGGACCCAGTACTTC. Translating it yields CASSLRGGAQTGTQYF.

CDR3 nucleotide sequence: TGTGCCAGCAGCGCCGGACAGGGACTAGCGGGGGGACTCTACAATGAGCAGTTCTTC. It yields the protein CASSAGQGLAGGLYNEQFF. The rearrangement joins TRBV9 to TRBJ2-1; 15 bases align to TRBD2. CDR3 length: 19 amino acids. Germline CDR1 reads SGDLS; CDR2 reads YYNGEE. V was pared by 3 bases and J by 3 bases, with 10 bases of the junction left unmatched.

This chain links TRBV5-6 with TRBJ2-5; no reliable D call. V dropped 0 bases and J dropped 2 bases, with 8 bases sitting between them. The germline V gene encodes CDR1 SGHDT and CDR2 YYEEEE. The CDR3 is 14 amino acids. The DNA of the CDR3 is TGTGCCAGCAGCTTGGATGCGAGGCAAGAGACCCAGTACTTC. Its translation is CASSLDARQETQYF.

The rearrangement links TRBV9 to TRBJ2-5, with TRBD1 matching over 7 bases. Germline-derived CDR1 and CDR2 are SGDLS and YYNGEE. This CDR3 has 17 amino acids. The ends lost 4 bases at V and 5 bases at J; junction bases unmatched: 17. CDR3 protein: CASSKGAKTGSTETQYF. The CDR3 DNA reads TGTGCCAGCAGCAAGGGGGCTAAGACAGGGTCGACGGAGACCCAGTACTTC. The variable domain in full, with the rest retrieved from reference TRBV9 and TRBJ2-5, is DSGVTQTPKHLITATGQRVTLRCSPRSGDLSVYWYQQSLDQGLQFLIQYYNGEERAKGNILERFSAQQFPDLHSELNLSSLELGDSALYFCASSKGAKTGSTETQYFGPGTRLLVL.

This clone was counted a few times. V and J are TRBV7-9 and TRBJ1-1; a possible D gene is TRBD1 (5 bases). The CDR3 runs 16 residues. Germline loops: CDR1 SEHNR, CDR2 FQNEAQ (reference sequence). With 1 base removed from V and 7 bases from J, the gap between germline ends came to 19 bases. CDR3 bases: TGTGCCAGCAGCTTAGTATCCAGGGTGGGTATGAATGAAGCTTTCTTT. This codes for CASSLVSRVGMNEAFF.

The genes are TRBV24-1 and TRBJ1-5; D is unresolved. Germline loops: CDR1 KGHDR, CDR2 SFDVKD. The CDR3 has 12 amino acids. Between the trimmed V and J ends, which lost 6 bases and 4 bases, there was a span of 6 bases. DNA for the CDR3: TGTGCCACCAGTCGGGGAAATCAGCCCCAGCATTTT. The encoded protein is CATSRGNQPQHF.

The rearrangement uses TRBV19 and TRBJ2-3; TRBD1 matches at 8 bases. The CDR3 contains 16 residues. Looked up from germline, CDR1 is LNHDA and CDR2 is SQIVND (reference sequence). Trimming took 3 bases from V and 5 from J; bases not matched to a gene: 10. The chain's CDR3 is CASSISDRVQGDTQYF. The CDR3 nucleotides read TGTGCCAGTAGTATTTCGGACAGGGTCCAGGGAGATACGCAGTATTTT.

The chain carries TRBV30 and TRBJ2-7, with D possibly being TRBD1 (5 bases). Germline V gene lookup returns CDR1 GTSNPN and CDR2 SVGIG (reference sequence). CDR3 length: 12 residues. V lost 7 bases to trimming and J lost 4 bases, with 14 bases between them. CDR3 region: CALGQGGYEQYF. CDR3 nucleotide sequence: TGTGCCTTAGGGCAGGGTGGTTACGAGCAGTACTTC.

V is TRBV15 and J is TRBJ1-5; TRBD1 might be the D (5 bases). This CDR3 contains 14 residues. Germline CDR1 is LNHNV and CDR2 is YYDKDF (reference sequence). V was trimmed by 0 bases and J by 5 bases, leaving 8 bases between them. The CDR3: CATSRDRGYQPQHF. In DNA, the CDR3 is TGTGCCACCAGCAGAGATAGGGGTTATCAGCCCCAGCATTTT.

CDR3 in DNA: TGCGCCAGCAGTGTGGGGACAGGGGGAATCTACGAGCAGTACTTC. Protein product: CASSVGTGGIYEQYF. V usage is TRBV10-2 and J usage is TRBJ2-7; 11 bases agree with TRBD1. The V gene end was trimmed by 4 bases and the J gene end by 3 bases; junction bases not matched to a gene: 5. CDR1 is WSHSY, CDR2 SAAADI, per germline. This CDR3 region has 15 residues.

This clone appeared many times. CDR3 sequence (DNA): TGTGCCAGCAGTGACCGGGTCAACCCCCAGTACTTC. This gives the protein CASSDRVNPQYF. The chain recombines TRBV6-1 with TRBJ2-5; D is undetermined. V was pared by 3 bases and J by 9 bases, with 11 bases between. The germline CDR1 and CDR2 sequences are MNHNS and SASEGT. The CDR3 has 12 residues.

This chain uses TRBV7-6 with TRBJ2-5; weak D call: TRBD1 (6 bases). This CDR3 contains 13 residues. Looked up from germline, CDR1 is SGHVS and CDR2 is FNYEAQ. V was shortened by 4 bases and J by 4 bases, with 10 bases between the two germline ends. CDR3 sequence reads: CASSWGPTETQYF. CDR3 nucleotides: TGTGCCAGCAGCTGGGGGCCAACAGAGACCCAGTACTTC.

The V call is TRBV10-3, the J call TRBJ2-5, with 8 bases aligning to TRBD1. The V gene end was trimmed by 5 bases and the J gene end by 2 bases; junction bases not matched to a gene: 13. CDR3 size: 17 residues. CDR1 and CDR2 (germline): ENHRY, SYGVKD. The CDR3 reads CAISLSRGQGDQETQYF. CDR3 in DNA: TGTGCCATCAGTCTATCCCGCGGACAGGGCGATCAAGAGACCCAGTACTTC.

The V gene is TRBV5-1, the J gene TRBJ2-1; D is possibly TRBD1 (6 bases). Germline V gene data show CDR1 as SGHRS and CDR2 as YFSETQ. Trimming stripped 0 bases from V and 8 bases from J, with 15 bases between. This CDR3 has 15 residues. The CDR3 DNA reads TGCGCCAGCAGCTTGGGGACAGCCGAGTTCGATGAGCAGTTCTTC. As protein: CASSLGTAEFDEQFF.

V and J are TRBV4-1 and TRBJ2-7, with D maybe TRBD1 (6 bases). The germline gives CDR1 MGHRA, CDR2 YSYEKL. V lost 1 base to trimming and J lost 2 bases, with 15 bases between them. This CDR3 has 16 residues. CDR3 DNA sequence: TGCGCCAGCAGCCAAGTCTACCCGGGACAACCCTACGAGCAGTACTTC. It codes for CASSQVYPGQPYEQYF.

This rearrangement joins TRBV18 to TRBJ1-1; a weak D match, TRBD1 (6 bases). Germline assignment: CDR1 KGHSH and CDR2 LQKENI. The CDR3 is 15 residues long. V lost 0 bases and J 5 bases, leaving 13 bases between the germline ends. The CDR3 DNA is TGTGCCAGCTCACCACCGGGGGCTTCGGGGACTGAAGCTTTCTTT. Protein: CASSPPGASGTEAFF.

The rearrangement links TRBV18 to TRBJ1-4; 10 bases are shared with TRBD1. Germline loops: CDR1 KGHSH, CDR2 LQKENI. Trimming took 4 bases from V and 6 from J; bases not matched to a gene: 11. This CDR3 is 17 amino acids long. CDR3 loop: CASSLTQIGTGDEKLFF. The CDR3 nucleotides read TGTGCCAGCTCACTCACACAAATCGGGACAGGGGATGAAAAACTGTTTTTT.

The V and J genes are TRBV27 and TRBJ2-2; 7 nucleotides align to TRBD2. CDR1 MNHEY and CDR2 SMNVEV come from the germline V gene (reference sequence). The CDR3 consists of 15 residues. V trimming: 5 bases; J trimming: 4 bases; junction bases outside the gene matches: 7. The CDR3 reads CASSAAGIFTGELFF. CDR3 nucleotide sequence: TGTGCCAGCAGTGCAGCGGGGATTTTCACCGGGGAGCTGTTTTTT.

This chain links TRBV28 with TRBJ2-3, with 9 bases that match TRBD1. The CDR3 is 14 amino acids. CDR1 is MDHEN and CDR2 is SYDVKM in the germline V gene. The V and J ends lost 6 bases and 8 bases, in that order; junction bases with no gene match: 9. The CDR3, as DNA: TGTGCCAGCAGATCCGGGACAGGGCCCCGTACGCAGTATTTT. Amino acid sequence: CASRSGTGPRTQYF.

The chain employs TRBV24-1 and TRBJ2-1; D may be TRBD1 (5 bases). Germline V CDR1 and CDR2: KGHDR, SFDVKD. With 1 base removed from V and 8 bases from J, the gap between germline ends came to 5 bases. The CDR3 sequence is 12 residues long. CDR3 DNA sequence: TGTGCCACCAGTGATTTCAGGGATGAGCAGTTCTTC. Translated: CATSDFRDEQFF.

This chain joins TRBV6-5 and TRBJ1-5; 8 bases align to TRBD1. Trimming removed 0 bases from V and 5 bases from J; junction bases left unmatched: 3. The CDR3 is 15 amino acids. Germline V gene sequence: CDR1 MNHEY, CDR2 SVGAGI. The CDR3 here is CASSYSGDRYQPQHF. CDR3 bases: TGTGCCAGCAGTTACTCGGGGGACAGGTATCAGCCCCAGCATTTT.

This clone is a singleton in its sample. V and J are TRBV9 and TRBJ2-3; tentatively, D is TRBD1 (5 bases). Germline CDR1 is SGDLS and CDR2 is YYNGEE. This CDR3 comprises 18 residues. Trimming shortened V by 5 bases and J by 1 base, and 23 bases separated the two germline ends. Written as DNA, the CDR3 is TGTGCCAGCAGAAACCCCCCCAGGGCACGGATCGGCACAGATACGCAGTATTTT. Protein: CASRNPPRARIGTDTQYF.

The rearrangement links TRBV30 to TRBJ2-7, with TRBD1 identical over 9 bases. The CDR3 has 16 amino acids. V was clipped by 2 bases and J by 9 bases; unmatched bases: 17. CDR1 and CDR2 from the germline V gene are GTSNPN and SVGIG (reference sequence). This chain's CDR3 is CAWSLTGGPPHVGQYF. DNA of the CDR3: TGTGCCTGGAGTCTCACAGGGGGCCCCCCTCATGTAGGGCAGTACTTC.

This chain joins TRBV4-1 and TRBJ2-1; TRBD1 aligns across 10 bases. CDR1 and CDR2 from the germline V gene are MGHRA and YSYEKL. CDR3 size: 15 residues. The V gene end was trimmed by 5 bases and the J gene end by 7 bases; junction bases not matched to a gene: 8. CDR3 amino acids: CASSLGQGYLNEQFF. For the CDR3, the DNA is TGCGCCAGCAGCTTGGGACAGGGGTACTTGAATGAGCAGTTCTTC.

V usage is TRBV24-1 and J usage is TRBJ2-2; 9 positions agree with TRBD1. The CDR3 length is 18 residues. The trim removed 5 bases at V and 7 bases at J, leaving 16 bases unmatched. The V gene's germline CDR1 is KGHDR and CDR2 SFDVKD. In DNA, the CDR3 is TGTGCCACCAGTGCCGCCACCGGCGGGACAGGGCATGTCGGGGAGCTGTTTTTT. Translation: CATSAATGGTGHVGELFF.

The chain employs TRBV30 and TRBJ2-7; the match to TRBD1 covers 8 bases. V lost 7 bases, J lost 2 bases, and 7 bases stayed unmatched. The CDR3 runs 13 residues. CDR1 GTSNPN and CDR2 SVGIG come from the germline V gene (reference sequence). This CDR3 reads CASQGAGPYEQYF. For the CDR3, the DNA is TGTGCCTCGCAGGGGGCGGGTCCCTACGAGCAGTACTTC.

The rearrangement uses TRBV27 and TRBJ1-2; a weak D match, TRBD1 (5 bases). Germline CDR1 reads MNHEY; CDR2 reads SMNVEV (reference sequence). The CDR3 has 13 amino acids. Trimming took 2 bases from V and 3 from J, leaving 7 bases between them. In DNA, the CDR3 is TGTGCCAGCAGTTTAGGGGCTTACTATGGCTACACCTTC. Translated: CASSLGAYYGYTF.

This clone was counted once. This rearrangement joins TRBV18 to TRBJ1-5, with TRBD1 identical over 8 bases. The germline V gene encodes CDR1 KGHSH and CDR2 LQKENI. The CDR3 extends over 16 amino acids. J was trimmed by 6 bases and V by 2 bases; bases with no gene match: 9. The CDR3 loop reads CASSPRPDRGVQPQHF. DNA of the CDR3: TGTGCCAGCTCACCAAGACCAGACAGGGGAGTTCAGCCCCAGCATTTT.